This TCR beta chain is drawn from a study of cytotoxic CD8 clonotypes in ibrutinib-treated CLL. Study-level points and caveats: There were few public clonotypes, and on treatment they contracted or stayed stable. Higher circulating CD8+ T-cell counts strongly accompanied higher baseline clonality, above age-matched healthy donors.

Remarks on this clone: Its antigen is unknown.

Germline V gives CDR1 MDHEN, CDR2 SYDVKM. The CDR3 covers 14 residues. With 6 bases removed from V and 12 bases from J, the gap between germline ends came to 21 bases. Deep sequencing aimed at 1 in 200,000 to 1 in 1 million T cells' resolution. Assay: immunoSEQ multiplex PCR; the TCRdb copy retains only in-frame clones and omits some. The sample lists some 200,000 clones, over 60% occurring once. Here the sequenced sample was PBMCs, taken after 24 months of ibrutinib treatment. The receptor comes from a human donor with chronic lymphocytic leukemia. The gene calls are TRBV28 and TRBJ2-4, with a possible D match to TRBD1 (5 bases). The CDR3 DNA sequence: TGTGCCAGCAGCCGACCTCAGGGAAGGAGCGCTCAGTACTTC. Translating gives CASSRPQGRSAQYF.